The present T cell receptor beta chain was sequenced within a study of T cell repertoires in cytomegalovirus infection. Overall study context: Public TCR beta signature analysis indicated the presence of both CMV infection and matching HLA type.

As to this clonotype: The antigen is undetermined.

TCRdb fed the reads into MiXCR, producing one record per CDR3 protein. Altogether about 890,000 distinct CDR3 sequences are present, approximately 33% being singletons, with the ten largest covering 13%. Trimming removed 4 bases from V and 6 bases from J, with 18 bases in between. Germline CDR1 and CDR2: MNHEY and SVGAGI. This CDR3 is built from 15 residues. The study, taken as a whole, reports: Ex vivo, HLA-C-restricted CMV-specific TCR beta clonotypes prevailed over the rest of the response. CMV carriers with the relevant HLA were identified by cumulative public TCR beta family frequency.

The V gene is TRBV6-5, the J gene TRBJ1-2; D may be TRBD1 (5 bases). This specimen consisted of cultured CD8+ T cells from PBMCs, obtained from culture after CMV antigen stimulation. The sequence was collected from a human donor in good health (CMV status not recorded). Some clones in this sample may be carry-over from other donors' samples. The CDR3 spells CASSSDLGTVHGYTF. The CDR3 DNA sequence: TGTGCCAGCAGTTCCGATCTAGGGACCGTCCATGGCTACACCTTC.